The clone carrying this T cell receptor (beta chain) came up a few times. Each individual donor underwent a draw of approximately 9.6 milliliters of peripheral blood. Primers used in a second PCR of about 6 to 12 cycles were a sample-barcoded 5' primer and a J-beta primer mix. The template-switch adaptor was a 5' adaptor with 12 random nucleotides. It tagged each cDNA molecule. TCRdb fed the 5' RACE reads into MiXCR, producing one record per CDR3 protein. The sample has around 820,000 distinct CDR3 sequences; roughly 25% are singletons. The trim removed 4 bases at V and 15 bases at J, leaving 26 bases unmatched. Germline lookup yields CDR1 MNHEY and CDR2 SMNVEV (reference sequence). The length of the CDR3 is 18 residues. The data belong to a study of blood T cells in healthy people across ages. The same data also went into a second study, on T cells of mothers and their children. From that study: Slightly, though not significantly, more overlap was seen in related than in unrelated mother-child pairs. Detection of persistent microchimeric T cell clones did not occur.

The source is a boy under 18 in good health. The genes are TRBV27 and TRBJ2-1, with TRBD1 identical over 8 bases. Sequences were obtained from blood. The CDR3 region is CASSYKGRGLLYYNKRFF. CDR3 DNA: TGTGCCAGCAGTTACAAAGGCAGGGGGCTCCTTTATTACAATAAGCGGTTCTTC.